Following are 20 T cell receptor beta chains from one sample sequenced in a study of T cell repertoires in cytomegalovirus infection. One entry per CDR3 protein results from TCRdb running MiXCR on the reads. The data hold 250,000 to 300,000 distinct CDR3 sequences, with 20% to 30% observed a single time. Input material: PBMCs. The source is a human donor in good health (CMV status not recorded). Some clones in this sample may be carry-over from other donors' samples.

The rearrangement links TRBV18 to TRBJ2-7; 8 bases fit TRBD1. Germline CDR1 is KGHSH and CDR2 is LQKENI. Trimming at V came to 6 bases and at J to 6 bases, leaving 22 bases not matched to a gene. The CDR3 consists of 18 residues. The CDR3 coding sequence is TGTGCCAGCTCCCCGGGCAGGGGGCGAGGGACGACTACCGGCGAGCAGTACTTC. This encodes CASSPGRGRGTTTGEQYF. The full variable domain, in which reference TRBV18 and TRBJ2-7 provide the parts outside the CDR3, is NAGVMQNPRHLVRRRGQEARLRCSPMKGHSHVYWYRQLPEEGLKFMVYLQKENIIDESGMPKERFSAEFPKEGPSILRIQQVVRGDSAAYFCASSPGRGRGTTTGEQYFGPGTRLTVT.

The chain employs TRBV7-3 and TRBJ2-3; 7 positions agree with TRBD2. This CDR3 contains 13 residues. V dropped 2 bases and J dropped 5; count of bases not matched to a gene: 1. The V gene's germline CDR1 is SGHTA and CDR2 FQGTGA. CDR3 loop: CASSLGTKDTQYF. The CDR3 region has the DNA TGTGCCAGCAGCTTAGGGACTAAAGATACGCAGTATTTT.

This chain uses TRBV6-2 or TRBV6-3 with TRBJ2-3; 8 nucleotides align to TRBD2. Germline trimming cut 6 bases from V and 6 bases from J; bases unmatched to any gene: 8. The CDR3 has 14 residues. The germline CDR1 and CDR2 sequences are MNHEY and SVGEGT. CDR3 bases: TGTGCCAGCAGAACGGGAGGGCTTCGGGATACGCAGTATTTT. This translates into CASRTGGLRDTQYF.

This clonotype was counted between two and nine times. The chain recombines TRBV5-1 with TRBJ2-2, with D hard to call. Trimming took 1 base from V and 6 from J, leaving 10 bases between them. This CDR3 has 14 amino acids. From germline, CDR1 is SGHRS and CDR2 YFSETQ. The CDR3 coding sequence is TGCGCCAGCAGCTTGAGTTCCCCCCCCGGGGAGCTGTTTTTT. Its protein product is CASSLSSPPGELFF.

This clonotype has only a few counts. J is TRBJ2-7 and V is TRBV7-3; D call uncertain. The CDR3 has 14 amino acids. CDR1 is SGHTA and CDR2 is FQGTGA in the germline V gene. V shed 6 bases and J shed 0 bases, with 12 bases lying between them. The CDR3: CASRVGDNSYEQYF. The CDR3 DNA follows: TGTGCCAGCAGGGTAGGAGACAACTCCTACGAGCAGTACTTC.

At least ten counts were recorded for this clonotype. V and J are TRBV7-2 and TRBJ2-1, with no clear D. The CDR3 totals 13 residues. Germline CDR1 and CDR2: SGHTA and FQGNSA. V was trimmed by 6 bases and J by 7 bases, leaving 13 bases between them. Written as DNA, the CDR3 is TGTGCCAGCAGGCTAAACGATTTTAATGAGCAGTTCTTC. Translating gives CASRLNDFNEQFF.

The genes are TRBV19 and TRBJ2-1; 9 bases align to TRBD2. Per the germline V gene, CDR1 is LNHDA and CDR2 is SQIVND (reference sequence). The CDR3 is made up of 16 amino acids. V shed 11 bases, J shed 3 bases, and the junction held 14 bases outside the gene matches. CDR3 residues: CAQARSGSFFYNEQFF. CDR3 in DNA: TGTGCCCAAGCCCGTAGCGGGAGTTTCTTCTACAATGAGCAGTTCTTC.

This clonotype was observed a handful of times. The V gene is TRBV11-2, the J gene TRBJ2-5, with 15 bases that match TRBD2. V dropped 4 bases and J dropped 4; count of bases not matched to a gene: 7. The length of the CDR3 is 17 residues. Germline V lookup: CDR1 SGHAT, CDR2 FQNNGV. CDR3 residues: CASSYWTSGGASETQYF. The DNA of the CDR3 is TGTGCCAGCAGCTATTGGACTAGCGGGGGGGCCTCAGAGACCCAGTACTTC.

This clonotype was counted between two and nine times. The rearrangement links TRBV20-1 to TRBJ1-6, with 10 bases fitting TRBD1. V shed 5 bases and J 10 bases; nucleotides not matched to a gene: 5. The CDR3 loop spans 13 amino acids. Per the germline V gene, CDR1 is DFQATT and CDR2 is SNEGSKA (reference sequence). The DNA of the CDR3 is TGCAGTGCTTCGACAGGGGGCGAATCACCCCTCCACTTT. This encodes CSASTGGESPLHF.

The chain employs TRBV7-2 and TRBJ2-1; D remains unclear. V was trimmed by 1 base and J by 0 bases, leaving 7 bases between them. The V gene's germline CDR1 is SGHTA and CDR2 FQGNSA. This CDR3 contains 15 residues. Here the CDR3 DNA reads TGTGCCAGCAGCTTAGAGTCAAACTCCTACAATGAGCAGTTCTTC. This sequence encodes CASSLESNSYNEQFF. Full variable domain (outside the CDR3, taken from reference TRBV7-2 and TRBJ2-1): GAGVSQSPSNKVTEKGKDVELRCDPISGHTALYWYRQSLGQGLEFLIYFQGNSAPDKSGLPSDRFSAERTGGSVSTLTIQRTQQEDSAVYLCASSLESNSYNEQFFGPGTRLTVL.

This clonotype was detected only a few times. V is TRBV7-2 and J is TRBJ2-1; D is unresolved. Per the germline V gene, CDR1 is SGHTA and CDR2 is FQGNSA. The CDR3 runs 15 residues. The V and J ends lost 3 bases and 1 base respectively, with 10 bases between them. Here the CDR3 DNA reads TGTGCCAGCAGCTTTCAAATAGATTCCTACAATGAGCAGTTCTTC. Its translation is CASSFQIDSYNEQFF.

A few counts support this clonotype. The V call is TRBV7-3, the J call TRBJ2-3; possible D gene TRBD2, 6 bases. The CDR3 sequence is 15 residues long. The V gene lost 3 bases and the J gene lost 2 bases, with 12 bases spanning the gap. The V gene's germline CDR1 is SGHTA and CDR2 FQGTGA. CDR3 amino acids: CASSFGGAITDTQYF. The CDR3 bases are TGTGCCAGCAGCTTTGGCGGGGCTATCACAGATACGCAGTATTTT.

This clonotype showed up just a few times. CDR3 protein: CASSPAGGWLDTQYF. As DNA, the CDR3 is TGTGCCAGCAGCCCAGCGGGGGGGTGGTTAGATACGCAGTATTTT. The rearrangement joins TRBV28 to TRBJ2-3, with 10 bases that match TRBD2. In germline, CDR1 is MDHEN, CDR2 SYDVKM. Trimming at V came to 6 bases and at J to 5 bases, leaving 8 bases not matched to a gene. The CDR3 spans 15 residues.

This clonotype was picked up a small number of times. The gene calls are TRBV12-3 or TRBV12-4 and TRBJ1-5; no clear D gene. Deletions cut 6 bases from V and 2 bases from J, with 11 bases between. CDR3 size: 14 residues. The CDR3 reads CASSPPPGNQPQHF. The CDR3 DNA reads TGTGCCAGCAGCCCCCCCCCAGGCAATCAGCCCCAGCATTTT.

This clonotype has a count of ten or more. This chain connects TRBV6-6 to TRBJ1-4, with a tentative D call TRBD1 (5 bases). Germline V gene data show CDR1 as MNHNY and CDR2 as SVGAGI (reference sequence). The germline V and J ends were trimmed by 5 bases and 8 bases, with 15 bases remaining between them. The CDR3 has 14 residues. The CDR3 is CASSPGRGVEKLFF. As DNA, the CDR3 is TGTGCCAGCAGTCCCGGGAGGGGCGTCGAAAAACTGTTTTTT.

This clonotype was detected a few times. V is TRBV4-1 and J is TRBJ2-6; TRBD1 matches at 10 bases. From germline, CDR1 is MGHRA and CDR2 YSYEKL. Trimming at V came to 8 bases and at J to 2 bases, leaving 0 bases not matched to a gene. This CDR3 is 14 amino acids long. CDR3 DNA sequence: TGCGCCAGCGGGACAGGGGCTGGGGCCAACGTCCTGACTTTC. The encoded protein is CASGTGAGANVLTF.

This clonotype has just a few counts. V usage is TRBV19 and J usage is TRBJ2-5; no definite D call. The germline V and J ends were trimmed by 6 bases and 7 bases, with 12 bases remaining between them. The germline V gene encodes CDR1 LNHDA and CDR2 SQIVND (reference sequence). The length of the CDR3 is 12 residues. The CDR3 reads CASRTPKGTQYF. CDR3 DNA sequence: TGTGCCAGTAGGACCCCGAAGGGGACCCAGTACTTC.

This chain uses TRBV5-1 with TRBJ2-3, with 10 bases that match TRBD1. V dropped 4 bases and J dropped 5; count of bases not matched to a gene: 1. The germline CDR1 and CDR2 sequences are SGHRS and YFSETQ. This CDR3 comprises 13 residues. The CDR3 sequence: CASSGTGVDTQYF. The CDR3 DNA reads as TGCGCCAGCAGCGGGACAGGGGTAGATACGCAGTATTTT.

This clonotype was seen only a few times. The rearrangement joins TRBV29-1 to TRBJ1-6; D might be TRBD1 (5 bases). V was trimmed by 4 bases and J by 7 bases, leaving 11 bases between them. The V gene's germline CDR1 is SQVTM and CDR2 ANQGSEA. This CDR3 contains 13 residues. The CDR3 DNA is TGCAGCGTTGGAGACAGTTTAAATTCACCCCTCCACTTT. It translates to CSVGDSLNSPLHF.

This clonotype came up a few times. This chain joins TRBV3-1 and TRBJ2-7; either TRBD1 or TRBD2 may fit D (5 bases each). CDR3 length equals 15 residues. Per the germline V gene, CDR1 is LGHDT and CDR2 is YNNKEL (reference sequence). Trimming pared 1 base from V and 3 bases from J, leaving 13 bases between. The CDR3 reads CASSQVGTGCYEQYF. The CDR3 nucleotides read TGTGCCAGCAGCCAAGTCGGGACGGGCTGCTACGAGCAGTACTTC.